The 27 T cell receptor beta chains below all came from one sample that was sequenced in a study of PD-L1 blockade in urothelial cancer. The method was immunoSEQ multiplex PCR; TCRdb's version includes in-frame clones alone and lacks a portion of them. The table has tens of thousands of clones, 65% to 85% seen once; the top ten hold around 20%. The input for sequencing was PBMCs, taken around atezolizumab (anti-PD-L1) treatment. The receptors come from a man aged 55 to 70 with urothelial cancer.

The chain combines TRBV29-1 with TRBJ2-1, with 11 nucleotides matching TRBD1. V was clipped by 6 bases and J by 6 bases; unmatched bases: 7. From germline, CDR1 is SQVTM and CDR2 ANQGSEA. This CDR3 contains 14 residues. CDR3 in DNA: TGCAGCGTGAGGACAGGGGGCTACGGCAATGAGCAGTTCTTC. Encoded protein: CSVRTGGYGNEQFF.

The V gene is TRBV28, the J gene TRBJ2-2; 10 bases fit TRBD2. Per the germline V gene, CDR1 is MDHEN and CDR2 is SYDVKM. The trim removed 6 bases at V and 7 bases at J, leaving 8 bases unmatched. CDR3 length equals 15 residues. The CDR3 DNA is TGTGCCAGCAGCTTAGCGGGGGGCACGGTCGGGGAGCTGTTTTTT. As protein: CASSLAGGTVGELFF.

The chain employs TRBV6-4 and TRBJ2-3; tentatively, D is TRBD2 (6 bases). The CDR3 loop spans 15 amino acids. V lost 2 bases and J lost 7, with 16 bases in between. In germline, CDR1 is MRHNA, CDR2 SNTAGT. The CDR3 DNA reads TGTGCCAGCAGTGACCCGGGACTCTCCAAATATACGCAGTATTTT. This sequence encodes CASSDPGLSKYTQYF.

The chain links TRBV13 to TRBJ2-1; 10 bases fit TRBD2. The CDR3 extends over 19 amino acids. The germline V gene encodes CDR1 PRHDT and CDR2 FYEKMQ (reference sequence). The V and J ends lost 4 bases and 5 bases, in that order; junction bases with no gene match: 17. CDR3 loop: CASSSPPNPSGGLHNEQFF. In DNA, the CDR3 is TGTGCCAGCAGCTCACCACCTAACCCTAGCGGGGGACTTCACAATGAGCAGTTCTTC.

CDR3 sequence reads: CASSLGGGGQNTEAFF. In DNA form, the CDR3 reads TGTGCCAGCAGTTTAGGGGGGGGAGGGCAGAACACTGAAGCTTTCTTT. The V and J genes are TRBV28 and TRBJ1-1; D might be TRBD1 (5 bases). The CDR3 extends over 16 amino acids. The germline V and J ends were trimmed by 2 bases and 1 base, with 14 bases remaining between them. The germline CDR1 and CDR2 sequences are MDHEN and SYDVKM.

The chain combines TRBV13 with TRBJ2-5, with D maybe TRBD2 (6 bases). Germline assignment: CDR1 PRHDT and CDR2 FYEKMQ (reference sequence). V was pared by 3 bases and J by 2 bases, with 10 bases between. This CDR3 region has 14 residues. The CDR3 here is CASSFAGSQETQYF. DNA for the CDR3: TGTGCCAGCAGCTTCGCGGGGTCTCAAGAGACCCAGTACTTC.

The chain carries TRBV6-1 and TRBJ2-5, with 11 bases that match TRBD2. The V gene end was trimmed by 1 base and the J gene end by 5 bases; junction bases not matched to a gene: 6. Germline CDR1 is MNHNS and CDR2 is SASEGT. The CDR3 spans 16 residues. CDR3 region: CASSEEAGLAAETQYF. In nucleotides, the CDR3 is TGTGCCAGCAGTGAAGAGGCGGGACTAGCGGCCGAGACCCAGTACTTC.

The chain uses TRBV27 and TRBJ2-3; D call uncertain. Germline CDR1 reads MNHEY; CDR2 reads SMNVEV (reference sequence). CDR3 length: 13 residues. The germline V and J ends were trimmed by 5 bases and 0 bases, with 6 bases remaining between them. The CDR3 reads CASSATSTDTQYF. The CDR3 DNA is TGTGCCAGCAGTGCCACTAGCACAGATACGCAGTATTTT.

V gene TRBV10-3 combines with J gene TRBJ1-3; D is perhaps TRBD1 (6 bases). The ends were cut back, 11 bases at V and 0 bases at J, with 14 bases in the middle. Germline CDR1 and CDR2: ENHRY and SYGVKD. The CDR3 runs to 14 residues. CDR3 sequence (DNA): TGTGCCGCCCGGGACAACAACTCTGGAAACACCATATATTTT. Protein sequence: CAARDNNSGNTIYF.

The rearrangement uses TRBV5-4 and TRBJ2-1; D is undetermined. The CDR3 is made up of 12 amino acids. Germline V gene sequence: CDR1 SGHNT, CDR2 YYREEE (reference sequence). Deletions cut 0 bases from V and 7 bases from J, with 5 bases between. The CDR3, as DNA: TGTGCCAGCAGCTTGGGTCGGAATGAGCAGTTCTTC. Translating gives CASSLGRNEQFF.

The chain is built from TRBV20-1 and TRBJ2-7, with D possibly matching TRBD2 (6 bases). Deletions cut 6 bases from V and 9 bases from J, with 15 bases between. The CDR3 runs to 11 residues. Germline lookup yields CDR1 DFQATT and CDR2 SNEGSKA (reference sequence). CDR3 nucleotides: TGCAGTGCCACTGGATGGGGAGGGCAGTACTTC. It specifies CSATGWGGQYF.

This chain joins TRBV28 and TRBJ1-6; D ambiguous. The CDR3 contains 15 residues. With 10 bases removed from V and 9 bases from J, the gap between germline ends came to 22 bases. Germline V gene lookup returns CDR1 MDHEN and CDR2 SYDVKM. In nucleotides, the CDR3 is TGTGCCACCATGACTCGGGGTGGAGAAGGTTCACCCCTCCACTTT. Amino acid sequence: CATMTRGGEGSPLHF.

The chain employs TRBV29-1 and TRBJ2-7; 10 nucleotides agree with TRBD1. The CDR3 runs to 11 residues. Germline CDR1 and CDR2: SQVTM and ANQGSEA. After removal of 6 bases from V and 6 bases from J, the junction contained 2 bases not matched to a gene. The CDR3 protein is CSVGTGAEQYF. The CDR3 nucleotides are TGCAGCGTGGGGACAGGGGCCGAGCAGTACTTC.

This clone appeared once. V usage is TRBV4-1 and J usage is TRBJ2-7, with TRBD1 matching 8 bases. The germline V gene has CDR1 MGHRA and CDR2 YSYEKL. The junction had 1 base not matched to a gene; V was cut back by 0 bases and J by 3 bases. The CDR3 extends over 14 amino acids. This CDR3 is CASSQDGQGYEQYF. The CDR3 bases are TGCGCCAGCAGCCAAGACGGACAGGGCTACGAGCAGTACTTC.

This clone was counted between two and nine times. V gene TRBV10-3 combines with J gene TRBJ1-3; the match to TRBD1 covers 10 bases. CDR1 is ENHRY, CDR2 SYGVKD, per germline. CDR3 length equals 18 residues. V lost 4 bases and J lost 2; bases outside the gene matches: 11. As DNA, the CDR3 is TGTGCCATCAGTGGGGACAGGGGCGTTAGGTATACTGGAAACACCATATATTTT. Protein sequence: CAISGDRGVRYTGNTIYF.

The chain has TRBV7-2 and TRBJ2-2, with D uncertain. V lost 5 bases and J 4 bases, leaving 8 bases between the germline ends. This CDR3 comprises 13 residues. Germline loops: CDR1 SGHTA, CDR2 FQGNSA. The CDR3: CASSGLLTGELFF. CDR3 DNA sequence: TGTGCCAGCAGCGGTCTACTCACCGGGGAGCTGTTTTTT.

Notes on this clone: Other DNA variants within this sample encode the same CDR3. J is TRBJ2-7 and V is TRBV5-1; TRBD1 matches at 9 bases. V was pared by 3 bases and J by 5 bases, with 6 bases of the junction left unmatched. Germline V gene lookup returns CDR1 SGHRS and CDR2 YFSETQ. This CDR3 region has 14 residues. CDR3 DNA sequence: TGCGCCAGCAGCTGGGGAACAGGGGGCAACGAGCAGTACTTC. It specifies CASSWGTGGNEQYF.

This sequence joins TRBV7-9 and TRBJ2-6; perhaps TRBD1 as D (6 bases). This CDR3 is 16 amino acids long. The germline V gene encodes CDR1 SEHNR and CDR2 FQNEAQ (reference sequence). Trimming left V 3 bases short and J 4 bases short, with 13 bases between. The CDR3 here is CASSFQQGAGANVLTF. The CDR3 bases are TGTGCCAGCAGCTTCCAACAGGGTGCGGGGGCCAACGTCCTGACTTTC.

The chain has TRBV6-5 and TRBJ2-1, with D unresolved. V was cut by 6 bases and J by 1 base, with 10 bases left in between. Germline-derived CDR1 and CDR2 are MNHEY and SVGAGI. The CDR3 covers 14 residues. CDR3 protein: CASSPSVSYNEQFF. DNA of the CDR3: TGTGCCAGCAGCCCGTCCGTGTCCTACAATGAGCAGTTCTTC.

This clone was seen only once. V and J are TRBV7-2 and TRBJ2-7; 7 nucleotides line up with TRBD1. Germline values: CDR1 SGHTA, CDR2 FQGNSA. V shed 5 bases, J shed 3 bases, and the junction held 4 bases outside the gene matches. The CDR3 is made up of 13 amino acids. The CDR3 coding sequence is TGTGCCAGCAGCCGGAACAGGGGCTACGAGCAGTACTTC. It translates to CASSRNRGYEQYF.

The chain links TRBV5-1 to TRBJ2-7; D may be TRBD1 (5 bases). The germline CDR1 and CDR2 sequences are SGHRS and YFSETQ. The CDR3 covers 14 residues. Trimming pared 0 bases from V and 0 bases from J, leaving 7 bases between. In DNA form, the CDR3 reads TGCGCCAGCAGCTTGGGACAGATCTCCTACGAGCAGTACTTC. This codes for CASSLGQISYEQYF.

This clone was detected a few times. This sequence joins TRBV27 and TRBJ1-2; D is ambiguous. V lost 0 bases, J lost 1 base, and 6 bases lay in between. The length of the CDR3 is 14 residues. The germline V gene encodes CDR1 MNHEY and CDR2 SMNVEV (reference sequence). CDR3 loop: CASSLSSFNYGYTF. The CDR3 DNA follows: TGTGCCAGCAGTTTATCGTCCTTTAACTATGGCTACACCTTC.

This clone was seen more than once but under ten times. This chain joins TRBV7-9 and TRBJ2-2; a possible D gene is TRBD1 (6 bases). This CDR3 has 13 amino acids. Germline V CDR1 and CDR2: SEHNR, FQNEAQ (reference sequence). The germline V and J ends were trimmed by 5 bases and 5 bases, with 9 bases remaining between them. The DNA for the CDR3 is TGTGCCAGCAGCAAGCAGGGGACCGGGGAGCTGTTTTTT. This translates into CASSKQGTGELFF.

This clone came up once. The chain's CDR3 is CASSETSGGGVRPDTQYF. CDR3 coding DNA: TGTGCCAGCAGTGAGACTTCCGGGGGGGGAGTCAGGCCAGATACGCAGTATTTT. The chain combines TRBV6-1 with TRBJ2-3; TRBD2 matches at 8 bases. This CDR3 spans 18 amino acids. Germline V CDR1 and CDR2: MNHNS, SASEGT. Unmatched junction bases numbered 15, after V lost 3 bases and J lost 4 bases.

The V gene is TRBV15, the J gene TRBJ2-5; 7 bases fit TRBD1. CDR1 and CDR2 from the germline V gene are LNHNV and YYDKDF (reference sequence). The junction had 14 bases not matched to a gene; V was cut back by 1 base and J by 6 bases. The length of the CDR3 is 17 residues. This CDR3 is CATSRGREGAGRQTQYF. The CDR3 coding sequence is TGTGCCACCAGCAGAGGTCGTGAGGGGGCCGGACGACAGACCCAGTACTTC.

This clone showed up just once. CDR3 region: CASSILITLIQETQYF. The CDR3, as DNA: TGTGCCAGTAGTATCCTGATCACTTTAATCCAAGAGACCCAGTACTTC. The chain is built from TRBV19 and TRBJ2-5, with D uncertain. Germline assignment: CDR1 LNHDA and CDR2 SQIVND (reference sequence). The CDR3 runs 16 residues. V was clipped by 3 bases and J by 1 base, with 15 bases between them.

This chain links TRBV5-5 with TRBJ2-7; tentative D call: TRBD2 (5 bases). In germline, CDR1 is SGHKS, CDR2 YYEKEE (reference sequence). Trimming cost V 4 bases and J 3 bases, with 17 bases left between them. The CDR3 covers 15 residues. CDR3 sequence (DNA): TGTGCCAGCAGCCGTACTAGTGCCCTCAACTACGAGCAGTACTTC. It yields the protein CASSRTSALNYEQYF.